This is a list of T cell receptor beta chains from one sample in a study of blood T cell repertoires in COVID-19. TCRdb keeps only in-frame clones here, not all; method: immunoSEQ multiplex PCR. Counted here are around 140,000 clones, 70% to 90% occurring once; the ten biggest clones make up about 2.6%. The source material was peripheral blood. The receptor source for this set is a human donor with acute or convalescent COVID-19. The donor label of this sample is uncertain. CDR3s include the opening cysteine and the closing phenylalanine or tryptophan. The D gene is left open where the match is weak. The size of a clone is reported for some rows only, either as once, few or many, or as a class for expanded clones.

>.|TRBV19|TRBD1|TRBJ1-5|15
CATTEGTVHNQPQHF
TGTGCCACCACGGAAGGGACAGTACACAATCAGCCCCAGCATTTT
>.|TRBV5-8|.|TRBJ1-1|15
CASTWSTGVNTEAFF
TGTGCCAGCACCTGGTCTACGGGTGTGAACACTGAAGCTTTCTTT
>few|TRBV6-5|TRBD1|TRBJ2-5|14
CASSTGTGGETQYF
TGTGCCAGCAGTACCGGGACAGGGGGAGAGACCCAGTACTTC
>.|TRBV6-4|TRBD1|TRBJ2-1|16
CASSDSRQGVYNEQFF
TGTGCCAGCAGTGACTCCCGACAGGGGGTTTACAATGAGCAGTTCTTC
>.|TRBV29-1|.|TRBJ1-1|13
CSVTQGLRTEAFF
TGCAGCGTTACGCAGGGGTTAAGGACTGAAGCTTTCTTT
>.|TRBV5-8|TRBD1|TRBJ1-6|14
CASSPDNRGSPLHF
TGTGCCAGCAGCCCCGACAACAGGGGTTCACCCCTCCACTTT
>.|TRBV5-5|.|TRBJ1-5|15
CASSLGQDRGQPQHF
TGTGCCAGCAGCTTGGGGCAGGATAGGGGTCAGCCCCAGCATTTT
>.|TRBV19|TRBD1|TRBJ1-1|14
CASSMGQVNTEAFF
TGTGCCAGTAGTATGGGACAGGTGAACACTGAAGCTTTCTTT
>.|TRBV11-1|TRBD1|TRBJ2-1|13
CASSLAGTGIQFF
TGTGCCAGCAGCTTAGCCGGGACAGGGATTCAGTTCTTC
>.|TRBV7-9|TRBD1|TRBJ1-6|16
CASSRGQGAKNSPLHF
TGTGCCAGCAGCCGCGGACAGGGGGCGAAAAATTCACCCCTCCACTTT
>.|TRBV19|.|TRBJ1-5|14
CASSISGGRQPQHF
TGTGCCAGTAGTATCTCGGGGGGCCGGCAGCCCCAGCATTTT
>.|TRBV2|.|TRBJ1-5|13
CASSEIYNQPQHF
TGTGCCAGCAGTGAAATTTACAATCAGCCCCAGCATTTT